This record concerns one T cell receptor beta chain sequence. Its antigen remains unidentified. This sample is drawn from a study of response to subunit inactivated influenza vaccine. The study's findings and limits: Authors suggested seasonal influenza vaccinations each recruit few new T cells.

The V gene's germline CDR1 is MGHRA and CDR2 YSYEKL. With 0 bases clipped from V and 7 bases from J, the junction kept 7 bases outside the gene matches. There are 16 residues in the CDR3. MiXCR, applied by TCRdb to the RT-PCR reads, yields one record per CDR3 protein. The repertoire holds 800,000 or so distinct CDR3 sequences, with around 20% as singletons. The sequences come from PBMCs from blood, collected less than 6 days after vaccination. The origin of this receptor is a man aged 50 to 60 who received an inactivated influenza vaccine. This sequence joins TRBV4-1 and TRBJ2-1; 9 bases are a match to TRBD2. CDR3 nucleotides: TGCGCCAGCAGCCAAGACTCCGGGACTAGCTATAATGAGCAGTTCTTC. Its protein is CASSQDSGTSYNEQFF.